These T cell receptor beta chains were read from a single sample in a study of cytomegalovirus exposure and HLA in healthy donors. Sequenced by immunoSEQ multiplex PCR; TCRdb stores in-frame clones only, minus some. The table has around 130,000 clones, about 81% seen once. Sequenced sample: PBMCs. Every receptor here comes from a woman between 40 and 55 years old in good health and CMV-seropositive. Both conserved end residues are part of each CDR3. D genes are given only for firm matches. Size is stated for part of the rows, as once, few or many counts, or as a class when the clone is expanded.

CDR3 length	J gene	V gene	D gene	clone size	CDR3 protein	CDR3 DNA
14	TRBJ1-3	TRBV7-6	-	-	CASSLGELRDTIYF	TGTGCCAGCAGCTTAGGCGAATTGCGGGACACCATATATTTT
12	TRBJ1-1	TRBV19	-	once	CASSMGGTEAFF	TGTGCCAGTAGTATGGGGGGCACTGAAGCTTTCTTT
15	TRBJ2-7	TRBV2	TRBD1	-	CASSGLGQVTYEQYF	TGTGCCAGCAGTGGTCTAGGACAGGTGACCTACGAGCAGTACTTC
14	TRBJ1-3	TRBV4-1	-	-	CASSRGAVGNTIYF	TGCGCCAGCAGCCGTGGGGCCGTGGGAAACACCATATATTTT
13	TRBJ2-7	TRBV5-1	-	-	CASSLGLTYEQYF	TGCGCCAGCAGCTTGGGACTCACCTACGAGCAGTACTTC
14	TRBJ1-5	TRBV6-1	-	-	CASGAWGSNQPQHF	TGTGCCAGCGGGGCGTGGGGTAGCAATCAGCCCCAGCATTTT
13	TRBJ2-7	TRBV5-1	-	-	CASSLGGTTGWYF	TGCGCCAGCAGCTTAGGTGGAACAACGGGGTGGTACTTC
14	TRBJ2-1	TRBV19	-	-	CASSTPTSYNEQFF	TGTGCCAGTAGTACCCCTACGTCCTACAATGAGCAGTTCTTC
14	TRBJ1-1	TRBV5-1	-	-	CASSLASQATEAFF	TGCGCCAGCAGCTTGGCCAGCCAGGCGACTGAAGCTTTCTTT
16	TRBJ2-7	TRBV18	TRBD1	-	CASSPMRQGVSYEQYF	TGTGCCAGCTCACCTATGAGACAGGGTGTCTCCTACGAGCAGTACTTC